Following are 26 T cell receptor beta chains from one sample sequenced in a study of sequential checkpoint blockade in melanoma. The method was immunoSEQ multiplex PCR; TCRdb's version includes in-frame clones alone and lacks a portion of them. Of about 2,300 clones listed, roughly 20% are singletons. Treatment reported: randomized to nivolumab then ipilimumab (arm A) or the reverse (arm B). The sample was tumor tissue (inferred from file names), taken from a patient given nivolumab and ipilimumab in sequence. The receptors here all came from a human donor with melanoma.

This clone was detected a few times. The CDR3 DNA is TGTGCCAGCAGTAAGACTAGCGGGAGTCTCCACAATGAGCAGTTCTTC. Its translation is CASSKTSGSLHNEQFF. The genes are TRBV28 and TRBJ2-1; 12 bases fit TRBD2. Germline CDR1 reads MDHEN; CDR2 reads SYDVKM. The CDR3 has 16 residues. V lost 5 bases to trimming and J lost 5 bases; unmatched junction nucleotides: 7.

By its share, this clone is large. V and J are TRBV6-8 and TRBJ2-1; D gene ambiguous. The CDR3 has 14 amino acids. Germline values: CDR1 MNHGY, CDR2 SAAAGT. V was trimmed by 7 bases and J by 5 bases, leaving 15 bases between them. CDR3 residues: CASTSAPRHNEQFF. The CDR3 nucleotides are TGTGCCAGCACCTCCGCTCCCAGGCACAATGAGCAGTTCTTC.

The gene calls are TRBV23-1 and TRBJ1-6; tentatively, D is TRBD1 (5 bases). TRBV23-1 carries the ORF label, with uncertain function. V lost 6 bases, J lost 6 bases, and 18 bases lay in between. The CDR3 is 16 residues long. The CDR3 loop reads CASRLRAGGGNSPLHF. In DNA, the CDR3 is TGCGCCAGCAGACTCCGGGCTGGGGGGGGTAATTCACCCCTCCACTTT.

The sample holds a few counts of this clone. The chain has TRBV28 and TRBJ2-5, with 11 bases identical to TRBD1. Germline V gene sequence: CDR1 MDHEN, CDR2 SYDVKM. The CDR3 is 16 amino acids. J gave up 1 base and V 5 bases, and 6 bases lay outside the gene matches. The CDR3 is CASSPSGTGGQETQYF. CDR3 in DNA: TGTGCCAGCAGTCCAAGCGGGACAGGGGGCCAAGAGACCCAGTACTTC. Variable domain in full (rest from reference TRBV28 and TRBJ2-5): DVKVTQSSRYLVKRTGEKVFLECVQDMDHENMFWYRQDPGLGLRLIYFSYDVKMKEKGDIPEGYSVSREKKERFSLILESASTNQTSMYLCASSPSGTGGQETQYFGPGTRLLVL.

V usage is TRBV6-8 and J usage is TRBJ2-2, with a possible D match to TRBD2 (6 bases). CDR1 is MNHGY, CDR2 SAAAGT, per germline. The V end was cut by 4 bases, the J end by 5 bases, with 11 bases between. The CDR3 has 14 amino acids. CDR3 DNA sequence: TGTGCCAGCAGTTTAGGACGGGAGACCGGGGAGCTGTTTTTT. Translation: CASSLGRETGELFF.

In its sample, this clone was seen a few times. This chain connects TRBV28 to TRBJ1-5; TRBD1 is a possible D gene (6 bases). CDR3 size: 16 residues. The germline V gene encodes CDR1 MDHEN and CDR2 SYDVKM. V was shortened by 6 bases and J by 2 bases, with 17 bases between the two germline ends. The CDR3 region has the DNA TGTGCCAGCAGGTTAAGGGGGAGGAGAGGCAATCAGCCCCAGCATTTT. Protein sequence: CASRLRGRRGNQPQHF.

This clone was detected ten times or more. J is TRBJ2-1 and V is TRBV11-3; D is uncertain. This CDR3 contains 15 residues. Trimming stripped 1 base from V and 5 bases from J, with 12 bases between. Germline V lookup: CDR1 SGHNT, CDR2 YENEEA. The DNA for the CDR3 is TGTGCCAGCAGCTTAGTGGGAAGGGCAGACAATGAGCAGTTCTTC. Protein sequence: CASSLVGRADNEQFF.

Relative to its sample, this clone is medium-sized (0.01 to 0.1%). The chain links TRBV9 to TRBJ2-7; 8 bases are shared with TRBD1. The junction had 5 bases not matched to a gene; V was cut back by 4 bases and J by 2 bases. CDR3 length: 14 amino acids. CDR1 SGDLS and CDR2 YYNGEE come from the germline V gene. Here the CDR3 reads CASSPRTGTYEQYF. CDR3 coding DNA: TGTGCCAGCAGCCCAAGGACAGGGACCTACGAGCAGTACTTC. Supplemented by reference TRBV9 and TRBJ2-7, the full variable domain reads DSGVTQTPKHLITATGQRVTLRCSPRSGDLSVYWYQQSLDQGLQFLIQYYNGEERAKGNILERFSAQQFPDLHSELNLSSLELGDSALYFCASSPRTGTYEQYFGPGTRLTVT.

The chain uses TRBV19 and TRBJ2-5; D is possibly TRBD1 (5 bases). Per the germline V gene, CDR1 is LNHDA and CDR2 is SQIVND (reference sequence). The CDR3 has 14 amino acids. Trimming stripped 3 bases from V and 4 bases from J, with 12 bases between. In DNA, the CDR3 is TGTGCCAGTAGTATTTTTCAGGGTGGAGAGACCCAGTACTTC. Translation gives CASSIFQGGETQYF.

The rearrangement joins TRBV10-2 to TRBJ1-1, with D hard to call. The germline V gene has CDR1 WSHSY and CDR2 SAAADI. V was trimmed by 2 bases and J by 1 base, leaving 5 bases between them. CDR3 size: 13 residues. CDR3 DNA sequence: TGCGCCAGCAGTGAGAGGGAGAACACTGAAGCTTTCTTT. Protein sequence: CASSERENTEAFF.

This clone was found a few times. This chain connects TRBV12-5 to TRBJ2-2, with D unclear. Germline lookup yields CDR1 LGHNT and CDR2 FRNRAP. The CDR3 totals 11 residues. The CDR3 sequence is CALPCTGELFF. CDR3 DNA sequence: TGTGCCCTCCCCTGCACCGGGGAGCTGTTTTTT.

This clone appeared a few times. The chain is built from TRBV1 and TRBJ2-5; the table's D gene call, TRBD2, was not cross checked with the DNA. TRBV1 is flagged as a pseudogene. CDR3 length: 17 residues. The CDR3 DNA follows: TGCGCCAGCAGCCAAGGCGAACGGCTAGCGGGAGTTGAGACCCAGTACTTC. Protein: CASSQGERLAGVETQYF.

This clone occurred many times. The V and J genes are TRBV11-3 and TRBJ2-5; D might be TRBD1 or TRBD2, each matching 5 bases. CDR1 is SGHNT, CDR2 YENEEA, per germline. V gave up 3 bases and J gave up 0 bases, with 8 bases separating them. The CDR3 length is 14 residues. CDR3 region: CASSLRDHQETQYF. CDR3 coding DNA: TGTGCCAGCAGCTTGAGGGACCACCAAGAGACCCAGTACTTC.

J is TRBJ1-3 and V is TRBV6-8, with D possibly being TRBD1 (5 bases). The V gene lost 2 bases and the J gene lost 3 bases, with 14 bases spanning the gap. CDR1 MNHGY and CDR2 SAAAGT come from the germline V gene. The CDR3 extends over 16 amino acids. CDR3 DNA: TGTGCCAGCAGTTACGTGCAGGGAGATTTTGGAAACACCATATATTTT. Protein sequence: CASSYVQGDFGNTIYF.

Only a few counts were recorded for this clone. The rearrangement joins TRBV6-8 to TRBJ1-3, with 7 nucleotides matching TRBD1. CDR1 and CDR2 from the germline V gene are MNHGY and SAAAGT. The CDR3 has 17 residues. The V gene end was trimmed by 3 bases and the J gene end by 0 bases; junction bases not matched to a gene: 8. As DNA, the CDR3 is TGTGCCAGCAGTTATGGGGACAGCGCAGGCTCTGGAAACACCATATATTTT. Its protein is CASSYGDSAGSGNTIYF.

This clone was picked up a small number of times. CDR3 coding DNA: TGTGCCAGCAGGCTTCGTGTACATCCGAAAGAGACCCAGTACTTC. Its protein is CASRLRVHPKETQYF. The V call is TRBV28, the J call TRBJ2-5; D remains ambiguous. Trimming shortened V by 6 bases and J by 3 bases, and 17 bases separated the two germline ends. The CDR3 sequence is 15 residues long. The V gene's germline CDR1 is MDHEN and CDR2 SYDVKM. The full variable domain, completed using reference TRBV28 and TRBJ2-5, is DVKVTQSSRYLVKRTGEKVFLECVQDMDHENMFWYRQDPGLGLRLIYFSYDVKMKEKGDIPEGYSVSREKKERFSLILESASTNQTSMYLCASRLRVHPKETQYFGPGTRLLVL.

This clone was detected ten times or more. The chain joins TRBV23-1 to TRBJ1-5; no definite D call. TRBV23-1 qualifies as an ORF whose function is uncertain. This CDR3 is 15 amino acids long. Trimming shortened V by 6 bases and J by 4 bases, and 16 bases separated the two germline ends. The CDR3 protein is CASSQDIGPNQPQHF. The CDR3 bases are TGCGCCAGCAGCCAAGATATAGGGCCTAATCAGCCCCAGCATTTT.

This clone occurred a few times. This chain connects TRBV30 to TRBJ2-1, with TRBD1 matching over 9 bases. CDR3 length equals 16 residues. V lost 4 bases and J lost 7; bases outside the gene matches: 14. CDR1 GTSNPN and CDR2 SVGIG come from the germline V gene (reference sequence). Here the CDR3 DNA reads TGTGCCTGGATTAAAATACGGGGACAGGGACAAAATGAGCAGTTCTTC. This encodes CAWIKIRGQGQNEQFF.

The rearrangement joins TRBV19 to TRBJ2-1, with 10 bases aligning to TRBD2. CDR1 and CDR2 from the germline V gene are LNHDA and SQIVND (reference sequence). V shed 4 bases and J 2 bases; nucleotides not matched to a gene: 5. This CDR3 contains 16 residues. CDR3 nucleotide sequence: TGTGCCAGTAGTAGCAGGACTAGCGGAACCTACAATGAGCAGTTCTTC. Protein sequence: CASSSRTSGTYNEQFF.

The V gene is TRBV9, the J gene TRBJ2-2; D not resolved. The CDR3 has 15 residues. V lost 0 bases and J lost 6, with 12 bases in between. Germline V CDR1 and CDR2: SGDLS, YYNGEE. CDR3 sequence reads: CASSVEVGTAGELFF. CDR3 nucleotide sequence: TGTGCCAGCAGCGTAGAGGTCGGAACTGCCGGGGAGCTGTTTTTT.

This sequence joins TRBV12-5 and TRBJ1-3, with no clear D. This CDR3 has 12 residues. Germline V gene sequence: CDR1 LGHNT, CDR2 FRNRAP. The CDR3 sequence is CASQNRRNTIYF. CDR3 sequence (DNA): TGTGCCAGCCAGAATCGGAGAAACACCATATATTTT. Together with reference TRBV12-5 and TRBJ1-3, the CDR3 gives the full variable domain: DARVTQTPRHKVTEMGQEVTMRCQPILGHNTVFWYRQTMMQGLELLAYFRNRAPLDDSGMPKDRFSAEMPDATLATLKIQPSEPRDSAVYFCASQNRRNTIYFGEGSWLTVV.

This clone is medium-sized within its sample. CDR3 sequence (DNA): TGTGCCAGCAGCTTGGAGGTCAGCGATCAGCCCCAGCATTTT. It is translated as CASSLEVSDQPQHF. The rearrangement joins TRBV11-3 to TRBJ1-5; no firm D call. This CDR3 is built from 14 residues. With 3 bases removed from V and 5 bases from J, the gap between germline ends came to 11 bases. CDR1 SGHNT and CDR2 YENEEA come from the germline V gene.

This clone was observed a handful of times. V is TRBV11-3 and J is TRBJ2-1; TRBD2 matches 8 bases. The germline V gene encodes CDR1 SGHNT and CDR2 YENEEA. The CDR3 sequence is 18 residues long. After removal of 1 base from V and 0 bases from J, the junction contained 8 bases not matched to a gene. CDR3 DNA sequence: TGTGCCAGCAGCTTAGTAATTAGCGGGGCCTCCTCCTACAATGAGCAGTTCTTC. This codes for CASSLVISGASSYNEQFF.

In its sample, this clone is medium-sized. This CDR3 is CASSRRGGYGYTF. The CDR3 DNA sequence: TGTGCCAGCAGTCGACGAGGGGGCTATGGCTACACCTTC. V is TRBV28 and J is TRBJ1-2; D is perhaps TRBD1 (6 bases). CDR1 and CDR2 (germline): MDHEN, SYDVKM. There are 13 residues in the CDR3. V was cut by 5 bases and J by 4 bases, with 11 bases left in between.

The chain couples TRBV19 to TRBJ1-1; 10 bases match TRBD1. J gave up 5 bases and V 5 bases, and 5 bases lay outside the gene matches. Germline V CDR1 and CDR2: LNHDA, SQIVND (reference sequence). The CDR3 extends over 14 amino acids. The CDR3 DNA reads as TGTGCCAGTAGTGCGGACAGGGGGGGGACTGAAGCTTTCTTT. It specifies CASSADRGGTEAFF.

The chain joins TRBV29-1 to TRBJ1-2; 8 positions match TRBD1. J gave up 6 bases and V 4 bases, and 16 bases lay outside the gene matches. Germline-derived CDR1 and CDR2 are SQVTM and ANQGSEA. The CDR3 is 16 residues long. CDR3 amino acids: CSVVGATTGVLDGYTF. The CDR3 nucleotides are TGCAGCGTTGTCGGTGCGACGACAGGGGTCCTTGATGGCTACACCTTC.